One sample yielded the 4 T cell receptor beta chains listed below, sequenced in a study of T cell responses to AZD1222 COVID-19 vaccine. The method was immunoSEQ multiplex PCR; TCRdb's version includes in-frame clones alone and lacks a portion of them. The sample lists over 100,000 clones; roughly 84% were seen once. Source: peripheral blood, taken on day 0 of AZD1222 vaccination. These receptors were taken from an adult in good health.

The V call is TRBV6-2 or TRBV6-3, the J call TRBJ2-7; D ambiguous. Germline V gene lookup returns CDR1 MNHEY and CDR2 SVGEGT. The CDR3 consists of 11 residues. V lost 8 bases, J lost 3 bases, and 8 bases lay in between. For the CDR3, the DNA is TGTGCCAGCGGCCTTGGCTACGAGCAGTACGTC. It specifies CASGLGYEQYV.

The rearrangement uses TRBV7-2 and TRBJ2-3; D ambiguous. V was cut by 2 bases and J by 2 bases, with 8 bases left in between. Germline CDR1 and CDR2: SGHTA and FQGNSA. CDR3 length: 14 residues. The CDR3: CASSLLQYTDTQYF. CDR3 bases: TGTGCCAGCAGCTTACTACAGTACACAGATACGCAGTATTTT.

The chain has TRBV13 and TRBJ1-3, with TRBD1 as a possible D gene (5 bases). Germline CDR1 reads PRHDT; CDR2 reads FYEKMQ (reference sequence). Trimming cost V 4 bases and J 0 bases, with 13 bases left between them. This CDR3 region has 16 residues. DNA of the CDR3: TGTGCCAGCAGCTACGGACAAGACCTCTCTGGAAACACCATATATTTT. It specifies CASSYGQDLSGNTIYF. Looking up the rest from reference TRBV13 and TRBJ1-3 gives the full variable domain: AAGVIQSPRHLIKEKRETATLKCYPIPRHDTVYWYQQGPGQDPQFLISFYEKMQSDKGSIPDRFSAQQFSDYHSELNMSSLELGDSALYFCASSYGQDLSGNTIYFGEGSWLTVV.

The chain couples TRBV6-5 to TRBJ2-7; no clear D gene. The germline V and J ends were trimmed by 6 bases and 1 base, with 7 bases remaining between them. The CDR3 loop spans 12 amino acids. CDR1 is MNHEY, CDR2 SVGAGI, per germline. CDR3 in amino acids: CASSPKSYEQYF. The CDR3 nucleotides read TGTGCCAGCAGCCCAAAGTCCTACGAGCAGTACTTC.